The source of this TCR beta chain is a study of early stage breast cancer tumors. Overall study context: Of some 16 invasive breast tumors, more than ten were hormone receptor-positive, HER2-negative.

This clone was observed a few times. This CDR3 contains 16 residues. Germline CDR1 reads SGHRS; CDR2 reads YFSETQ. The V and J ends lost 4 bases and 2 bases respectively, with 18 bases between them. Here immunoSEQ multiplex PCR was the method, and the copy in TCRdb shows in-frame clones only, minus some. The data show tens of thousands of clones, around 50% seen once. The sample taken for sequencing was breast tumor tissue. The chain joins TRBV5-1 to TRBJ1-1, with D maybe TRBD1 (5 bases). This receptor was obtained from a person aged 45-60 years with breast cancer. The CDR3 loop reads CASSPGAGPLNTEAFF. CDR3 sequence (DNA): TGCGCCAGCAGCCCCGGGGCGGGCCCTCTAAACACTGAAGCTTTCTTT.